This passage covers 15 T cell receptor beta chains from one sample sequenced in a study of T cells in Graves' hyperthyroidism and ophthalmopathy. RNA transcripts provided the source from which TCR beta CDR3 regions were amplified. The HTBI set primed first-round TCR CDR3 RT-PCR. A single record per CDR3 protein comes from TCRdb applying MiXCR to the multiplex PCR reads. This table has about 500,000 distinct CDR3 sequences, 15% to 20% appearing once. Sequenced: blood. These receptors were collected from a woman younger than 45 with Graves' ophthalmopathy.

V usage is TRBV7-6 and J usage is TRBJ2-1, with 9 bases fitting TRBD2. The trim removed 5 bases at V and 4 bases at J, leaving 15 bases unmatched. Germline-derived CDR1 and CDR2 are SGHVS and FNYEAQ. This CDR3 is 18 amino acids long. The CDR3 region is CASSTGWTSVYGYNEQFF. The CDR3 DNA sequence: TGTGCCAGCAGCACCGGATGGACTAGCGTGTATGGTTACAATGAGCAGTTCTTC.

In its sample, this clonotype was seen many times. The rearrangement uses TRBV20-1 and TRBJ2-3; 8 bases match TRBD2. Trimming at V came to 0 bases and at J to 1 base, leaving 6 bases not matched to a gene. Germline assignment: CDR1 DFQATT and CDR2 SNEGSKA (reference sequence). The CDR3 runs 16 residues. The CDR3 coding sequence is TGCAGTGCTAGAGACCCCGGGAGGGCCGGCACAGATACGCAGTATTTT. Protein sequence: CSARDPGRAGTDTQYF.

V and J are TRBV10-3 and TRBJ2-7; 7 bases match TRBD1. Germline lookup yields CDR1 ENHRY and CDR2 SYGVKD. V lost 6 bases to trimming and J lost 1 base; unmatched junction nucleotides: 9. The CDR3 spans 15 residues. CDR3 nucleotide sequence: TGTGCCATCAGCGCACCATTACAGGGGTCCTACGAGCAGTACTTC. Residues: CAISAPLQGSYEQYF.

The V call is TRBV11-2, the J call TRBJ2-1, with D possibly TRBD2 on 7 matching bases. V gave up 5 bases and J gave up 6 bases, with 14 bases separating them. Germline CDR1 and CDR2: SGHAT and FQNNGV. CDR3 length: 14 residues. The CDR3 sequence is CASSPGGPSNEQFF. The CDR3 DNA reads TGTGCCAGCAGCCCCGGGGGGCCGAGCAATGAGCAGTTCTTC.

This clonotype was seen repeatedly, ten times or more. The DNA of the CDR3 is TGCAGTGCTATAACCGGGGGAAGGCAAGAGACCCAGTACTTC. It yields the protein CSAITGGRQETQYF. J is TRBJ2-5 and V is TRBV20-1, with D possibly being TRBD2 (6 bases). The CDR3 is made up of 14 amino acids. Trimming shortened V by 4 bases and J by 2 bases, and 14 bases separated the two germline ends. Germline V gene data show CDR1 as DFQATT and CDR2 as SNEGSKA (reference sequence).

This clonotype was seen ten or more times. The chain has TRBV20-1 and TRBJ1-4, with 9 bases that match TRBD1. Per the germline V gene, CDR1 is DFQATT and CDR2 is SNEGSKA (reference sequence). This CDR3 contains 13 residues. J gave up 6 bases and V 4 bases, and 3 bases lay outside the gene matches. DNA of the CDR3: TGCAGTGCTAACAGGGGGCGCGATGAAAAACTGTTTTTT. This translates into CSANRGRDEKLFF.

Ten or more counts support this clonotype. This chain joins TRBV30 and TRBJ2-7; TRBD1 matches 8 bases. V trimming: 5 bases; J trimming: 9 bases; junction bases outside the gene matches: 3. Germline assignment: CDR1 GTSNPN and CDR2 SVGIG (reference sequence). The CDR3 totals 10 residues. CDR3 sequence (DNA): TGTGCCTGGGGTGACAGGGGGCAGTACTTC. Its translation: CAWGDRGQYF.

The chain joins TRBV5-1 to TRBJ1-3, with 7 bases identical to TRBD1. The ends lost 0 bases at V and 2 bases at J; junction bases unmatched: 8. The CDR3 is made up of 17 amino acids. Germline V lookup: CDR1 SGHRS, CDR2 YFSETQ. In DNA form, the CDR3 reads TGCGCCAGCAGCTTGGGACAGGGAAGGTATACTGGAAACACCATATATTTT. It encodes CASSLGQGRYTGNTIYF.

The rearrangement links TRBV10-3 to TRBJ1-5; 9 nucleotides line up with TRBD1. This CDR3 is 16 amino acids long. Germline CDR1 ENHRY, CDR2 SYGVKD. Unmatched junction bases numbered 8, after V lost 0 bases and J lost 8 bases. The CDR3 is CAISESRGQGVKPQHF. CDR3 coding DNA: TGTGCCATCAGTGAGTCGAGGGGACAGGGAGTGAAGCCCCAGCATTTT.

This clonotype occurred a few times. This sequence joins TRBV12-3 or TRBV12-4 and TRBJ2-3; no clear D gene. This CDR3 is built from 14 residues. Trimming took 6 bases from V and 10 from J, leaving 20 bases between them. Here the CDR3 DNA reads TGTGCCAGCAGCCCGGGTTTTAAAATTGGGTCGCAGTATTTT. Residues: CASSPGFKIGSQYF.

In this sample, this clonotype turned up many times. The genes are TRBV2 and TRBJ2-2; no firm D call. The germline gives CDR1 SNHLY, CDR2 FYNNEI. This CDR3 region has 15 residues. Trimming removed 4 bases at V and 3 bases at J, with 12 bases between. This chain's CDR3 is CASSVLRFDTGELFF. Here the CDR3 DNA reads TGTGCCAGCAGTGTCTTACGGTTTGACACCGGGGAGCTGTTTTTT.

The sample holds a few counts of this clonotype. The V and J genes are TRBV7-3 and TRBJ1-1; D unresolved. V lost 5 bases and J lost 6, with 13 bases in between. Per the germline V gene, CDR1 is SGHTA and CDR2 is FQGTGA. The CDR3 loop spans 13 amino acids. The CDR3 sequence: CASSQTLFAEAFF. In nucleotides, the CDR3 is TGTGCCAGCAGCCAGACACTCTTCGCTGAAGCTTTCTTT.

Many counts were recorded for this clonotype. The chain joins TRBV20-1 to TRBJ2-5, with D unclear. The CDR3 runs to 16 residues. Trimming took off 3 bases at V and 1 base at J, with 18 bases between the two ends. Germline values: CDR1 DFQATT, CDR2 SNEGSKA (reference sequence). The CDR3 spells CSASRALVGIQETQYF. CDR3 in DNA: TGCAGTGCTAGTAGGGCTTTGGTAGGAATCCAAGAGACCCAGTACTTC.

In its sample, this clonotype was seen many times. This chain uses TRBV2 with TRBJ1-5; D is unclear. The CDR3 spans 14 residues. Germline CDR1 SNHLY, CDR2 FYNNEI. The V end was cut by 3 bases, the J end by 1 base, with 7 bases between. CDR3 region: CASSEVLSNQPQHF. The CDR3 DNA reads as TGTGCCAGCAGTGAGGTTTTAAGCAATCAGCCCCAGCATTTT.

This clonotype occurred a few times. The J gene is TRBJ2-1, the V gene TRBV11-2, with 7 bases fitting TRBD2. The CDR3 totals 19 residues. Unmatched junction bases numbered 25, after V lost 4 bases and J lost 10 bases. The germline gives CDR1 SGHAT, CDR2 FQNNGV. CDR3 sequence (DNA): TGTGCCAGCAGCTCCACGCATGTTTCACTAGCGCCCTTTCTAATGGAGCAGTTCTTC. It specifies CASSSTHVSLAPFLMEQFF.